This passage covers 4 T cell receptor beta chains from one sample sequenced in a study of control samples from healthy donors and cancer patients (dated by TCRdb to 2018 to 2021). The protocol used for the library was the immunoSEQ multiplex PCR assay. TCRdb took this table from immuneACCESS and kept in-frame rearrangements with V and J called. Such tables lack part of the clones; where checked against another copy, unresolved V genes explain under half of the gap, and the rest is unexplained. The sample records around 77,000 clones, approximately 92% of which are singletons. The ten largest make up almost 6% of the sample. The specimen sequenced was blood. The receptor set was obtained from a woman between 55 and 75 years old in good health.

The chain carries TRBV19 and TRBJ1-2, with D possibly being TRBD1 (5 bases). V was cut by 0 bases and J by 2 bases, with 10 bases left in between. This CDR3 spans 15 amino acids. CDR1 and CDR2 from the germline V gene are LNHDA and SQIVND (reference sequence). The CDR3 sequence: CASSIEGRANYGYTF. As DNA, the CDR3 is TGTGCCAGTAGTATAGAGGGACGGGCGAACTATGGCTACACCTTC.

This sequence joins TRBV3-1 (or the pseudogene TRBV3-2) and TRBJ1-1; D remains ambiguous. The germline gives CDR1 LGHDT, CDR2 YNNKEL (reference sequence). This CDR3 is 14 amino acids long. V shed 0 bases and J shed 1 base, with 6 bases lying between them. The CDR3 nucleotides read TGTGCCAGCAGCCAAGATACCGGGAACACTGAAGCTTTCTTT. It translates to CASSQDTGNTEAFF.

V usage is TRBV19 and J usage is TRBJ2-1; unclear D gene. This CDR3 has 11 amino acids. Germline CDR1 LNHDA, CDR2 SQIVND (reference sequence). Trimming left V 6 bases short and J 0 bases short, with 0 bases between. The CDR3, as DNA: TGTGCCAGTAGCTCCTACAATGAGCAGTTCTTC. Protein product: CASSSYNEQFF.

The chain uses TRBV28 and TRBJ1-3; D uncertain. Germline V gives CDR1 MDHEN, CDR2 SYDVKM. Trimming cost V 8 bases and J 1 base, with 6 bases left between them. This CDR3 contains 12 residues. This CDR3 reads CASWRSGNTIYF. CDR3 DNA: TGTGCCAGCTGGAGATCTGGAAACACCATATATTTT.